The 20 T cell receptor beta chains below were found in one sample sequenced in a study of CD8 T cells in ankylosing spondylitis. TCRdb re-analysed the 5' RACE reads in MiXCR, keeping a single row per CDR3 protein. The sample has about 540,000 distinct CDR3 sequences, more than 9.5% seen once. Study-level findings and limits: Characteristic of ankylosing spondylitis blood, it appeared, was a TCR beta motif comprising about 8 highly homologous variants.

Their antigen targets remain unknown. The sample was blood, either unsorted or a sorted T cell fraction (not recorded which). The receptor set was obtained from a male donor with ankylosing spondylitis.

In this sample, this clonotype turned up a few times. This sequence joins TRBV5-1 and TRBJ2-5; the D gene could be TRBD1 or TRBD2 (5 bases each). Trimming took 0 bases from V and 5 from J, leaving 11 bases between them. CDR3 length equals 14 residues. CDR1 is SGHRS, CDR2 YFSETQ, per germline. CDR3 bases: TGCGCCAGCAGCTTGGCGGCCAGGGAGGAGACCCAGTACTTC. Its translation is CASSLAAREETQYF.

This clonotype was observed a few times. The rearrangement links TRBV20-1 to TRBJ2-5; 7 nucleotides agree with TRBD1. The CDR3 contains 13 residues. Germline V gene data show CDR1 as DFQATT and CDR2 as SNEGSKA (reference sequence). Trimming removed 6 bases from V and 4 bases from J; junction bases left unmatched: 8. The CDR3 protein is CSAADRFGETQYF. The CDR3 DNA is TGCAGTGCCGCGGACAGGTTCGGAGAGACCCAGTACTTC.

The chain uses TRBV7-7 and TRBJ2-2; 10 bases are shared with TRBD2. With 5 bases clipped from V and 4 bases from J, the junction kept 10 bases outside the gene matches. This CDR3 is 17 amino acids long. Per germline, CDR1 SSHAT and CDR2 FNYEAQ (reference sequence). CDR3 residues: CASSPNRASGSTGELFF. The CDR3 coding sequence is TGTGCCAGCAGCCCAAATCGTGCTAGCGGGAGCACCGGGGAGCTGTTTTTT.

This chain links TRBV10-2 with TRBJ2-7; 11 bases line up with TRBD1. This CDR3 comprises 15 residues. The germline gives CDR1 WSHSY, CDR2 SAAADI. V lost 1 base and J lost 6; bases outside the gene matches: 5. CDR3 sequence: CASSELGTGGREQYV. The CDR3 DNA sequence: TGCGCCAGCAGTGAGTTGGGGACAGGGGGTCGCGAGCAGTACGTC.

J is TRBJ2-1 and V is TRBV20-1; 10 bases align to TRBD2. The CDR3 is 14 amino acids. Germline loops: CDR1 DFQATT, CDR2 SNEGSKA (reference sequence). J lost 9 bases, V lost 1 base, and 6 bases had no gene match. In DNA, the CDR3 is TGCAGTGCTAGAGCTGGGACTAGCGCGACTGAGCAGTTCTTC. This sequence encodes CSARAGTSATEQFF.

This clonotype has only one observation. The V gene is TRBV14, the J gene TRBJ2-7; TRBD1 aligns across 8 bases. The V gene end was trimmed by 3 bases and the J gene end by 2 bases; junction bases not matched to a gene: 9. This CDR3 is built from 16 residues. Germline V lookup: CDR1 SGHDN, CDR2 FVKESK. DNA for the CDR3: TGTGCCAGCAGCCATGGAGACAGGGGTGGGACCTACGAGCAGTACTTC. Residues: CASSHGDRGGTYEQYF.

This clonotype appeared a few times. The chain links TRBV20-1 to TRBJ1-1; 9 bases agree with TRBD1. The germline V gene encodes CDR1 DFQATT and CDR2 SNEGSKA (reference sequence). V lost 3 bases, J lost 8 bases, and 4 bases stayed unmatched. This CDR3 contains 12 residues. CDR3: CSASNRGLEAFF. The CDR3 nucleotides are TGCAGTGCTAGCAACAGGGGGCTGGAAGCTTTCTTT.

In this sample, this clonotype turned up a few times. This chain uses TRBV20-1 with TRBJ2-5; D unclear. From germline, CDR1 is DFQATT and CDR2 SNEGSKA (reference sequence). The CDR3 length is 10 residues. V shed 3 bases and J shed 9 bases, with 8 bases lying between them. The CDR3 coding sequence is TGCAGTGCTAGGTTGGCAGCCCAGTACTTC. Protein: CSARLAAQYF.

This clonotype was seen many times. The rearrangement joins TRBV5-1 to TRBJ1-2; D is undetermined. Germline loops: CDR1 SGHRS, CDR2 YFSETQ. This CDR3 has 14 amino acids. The germline V and J ends were trimmed by 4 bases and 2 bases, with 12 bases remaining between them. Here the CDR3 reads CASSLDELNYGYTF. Written as DNA, the CDR3 is TGCGCCAGCAGCCTGGACGAGCTGAACTATGGCTACACCTTC.

The gene calls are TRBV11-2 and TRBJ2-3; 8 positions agree with TRBD1. V lost 5 bases to trimming and J lost 1 base; unmatched junction nucleotides: 17. The CDR3 consists of 19 residues. Germline CDR1 and CDR2: SGHAT and FQNNGV. CDR3 residues: CASSTRWGAGGVGTDTQYF. The CDR3 DNA follows: TGTGCCAGCAGCACCCGTTGGGGGGCAGGGGGCGTTGGCACAGATACGCAGTATTTT.

This clonotype was counted only a few times. The J gene is TRBJ1-5, the V gene TRBV12-3 or TRBV12-4, with D possibly being TRBD1 (5 bases). V was clipped by 7 bases and J by 2 bases, with 12 bases between them. The CDR3 runs 14 residues. The CDR3 here is CASTKGGGNQPQHF. CDR3 in DNA: TGTGCCAGCACCAAAGGAGGGGGCAATCAGCCCCAGCATTTT.

In its sample, this clonotype was seen many times. The chain joins TRBV12-3 or TRBV12-4 to TRBJ2-1, with a weak D call TRBD2 (5 bases). V gave up 6 bases and J gave up 5 bases, with 14 bases separating them. The CDR3 is made up of 14 amino acids. CDR3 nucleotides: TGTGCCAGCAGCCGCCCCCTGGGAGACAATGAGCAGTTCTTC. This codes for CASSRPLGDNEQFF.

This clonotype occurred a few times. This chain joins TRBV4-2 and TRBJ1-5; TRBD1 might be the D (5 bases). The V end was cut by 6 bases, the J end by 6 bases, with 12 bases between. CDR1 and CDR2 from the germline V gene are LGHNA and YNFKEQ. The CDR3 consists of 13 residues. Written as DNA, the CDR3 is TGTGCCAGCAGAGGGCAGGGAACTCAGCCCCAGCATTTT. Encoded protein: CASRGQGTQPQHF.

The chain has TRBV6-1 and TRBJ2-1; possibly TRBD1 or TRBD2 for D (5 bases each). The CDR3 spans 15 residues. Germline CDR1 reads MNHNS; CDR2 reads SASEGT. V gave up 5 bases and J gave up 7 bases, with 18 bases separating them. The CDR3, as DNA: TGTGCCAGCAGTCTGGGGACCACCGTGAGAAATGAGCAGTTCTTC. Translation: CASSLGTTVRNEQFF.

This clonotype was recorded a few times. The chain employs TRBV27 and TRBJ2-7; no definite D call. The CDR3 is made up of 11 amino acids. Per the germline V gene, CDR1 is MNHEY and CDR2 is SMNVEV (reference sequence). The germline V and J ends were trimmed by 6 bases and 2 bases, with 5 bases remaining between them. The CDR3: CASRSTYEQYF. DNA of the CDR3: TGTGCCAGCAGGTCAACCTACGAGCAGTACTTC.

V is TRBV5-6 and J is TRBJ2-1, with 12 bases aligning to TRBD1. This CDR3 spans 14 amino acids. The V gene's germline CDR1 is SGHDT and CDR2 YYEEEE. J gave up 8 bases and V 5 bases, and 5 bases lay outside the gene matches. CDR3 region: CASRYGTGGYEQFF. For the CDR3, the DNA is TGTGCCAGCAGATACGGGACAGGGGGCTATGAGCAGTTCTTC. The full variable domain, rest sourced from reference TRBV5-6 and TRBJ2-1, is DAGVTQSPTHLIKTRGQQVTLRCSPKSGHDTVSWYQQALGQGPQFIFQYYEEEERQRGNFPDRFSGHQFPNYSSELNVNALLLGDSALYLCASRYGTGGYEQFFGPGTRLTVL.

The chain combines TRBV19 with TRBJ2-1; 8 positions agree with TRBD2. CDR1 and CDR2 (germline): LNHDA, SQIVND (reference sequence). V dropped 5 bases and J dropped 9; count of bases not matched to a gene: 9. This CDR3 is 14 amino acids long. CDR3 DNA sequence: TGTGCCAGTAGTGTCCGGGAGGGCTTTGGTGAGCAGTTCTTC. This codes for CASSVREGFGEQFF.

This clonotype came up many times. V gene TRBV12-3 or TRBV12-4 combines with J gene TRBJ1-3; D is possibly TRBD1 (5 bases). This CDR3 region has 14 residues. Trimming shortened V by 6 bases and J by 0 bases, and 9 bases separated the two germline ends. The CDR3 here is CASSWGRSGNTIYF. CDR3 bases: TGTGCCAGCAGCTGGGGCCGCTCTGGAAACACCATATATTTT.

This clonotype was seen only a few times. This chain uses TRBV27 with TRBJ2-1, with D perhaps TRBD1 (5 bases). Trimming removed 5 bases from V and 13 bases from J, with 18 bases in between. Per the germline V gene, CDR1 is MNHEY and CDR2 is SMNVEV (reference sequence). The CDR3 is 13 residues long. The CDR3 sequence is CASSATGVLTQFF. CDR3 sequence (DNA): TGTGCCAGCAGTGCCACAGGTGTCCTTACACAGTTCTTC.

This clonotype was observed a handful of times. V is TRBV27 and J is TRBJ2-1, with D possibly matching TRBD1 (6 bases). The CDR3 sequence is 13 residues long. In germline, CDR1 is MNHEY, CDR2 SMNVEV (reference sequence). V dropped 4 bases and J dropped 9 bases, with 13 bases sitting between them. The CDR3 reads CASSSQGFGEQFF. The CDR3 DNA reads TGTGCCAGCAGTTCCCAGGGGTTTGGTGAGCAGTTCTTC.